This T cell receptor beta chain was captured in a study of T cells after yellow fever vaccination. As concerns this clonotype: At one end, the junction sequence differs from germline, possibly due to a read error.

Germline values: CDR1 SGHRS, CDR2 YFSETQ. This CDR3 contains 16 residues. Synthesis of TCR cDNA relied on 5'RACE template switching, which attached a universal primer site and UMIs. From the 5' RACE reads, TCRdb called clonotypes with MiXCR, one entry per CDR3 protein. Seen here are roughly 96,000 distinct CDR3 sequences, under 9% observed once, and the top ten hold 16%. This chain joins TRBV5-1 and TRBJ2-7; the match to TRBD1 covers 9 bases. The source of this sequence is a man aged 18 to 29 who received the YFV17D yellow fever vaccine. Sequencing used CD8+ T cells not binding an NS4B(214-222) dextramer, sorted from PBMCs, obtained less than 16 days after the first yellow fever vaccination. The DNA for the CDR3 is TGCGTCAGCAGCTCAACTCCGGGACAGGGCACCTACGAGCAGTACTTC. Translating gives CVSSSTPGQGTYEQYF.